This entry is about one T cell receptor beta chain. Its cognate antigen has yet to be identified. Base qualities are not recorded, but no much larger clone differs from it by a single base. This specimen comes from a study of blood T cell repertoires in COVID-19 (dated by TCRdb to the early 2020s). Describing the broader study: Samples from collaborators originated in the United States, Italy and Spain and spanned both the acute and convalescent phases of COVID-19. Where HLA class I and class II types were available, the types were taken from metadata supplied by the sample provider, not from assay-based typing. Samples came from the ongoing ImmuneRACE study (first 160 participants) plus 1,254 subjects from 6 global collaborators. The material from the prospective study consisted of cDNA or gDNA derived from T cells, B-cell-depleted T cells, or PBMCs. The dataset comprised deeply sampled blood TCRbeta repertoires from subjects exposed to, actively infected with, or recovered from COVID-19. A freely available public database, intended as a resource for researchers studying the immune response to SARS-CoV-2, is where the repertoires were released. Sample metadata almost always included a de-identified subject ID, COVID-19 status, age in years and sex.

One collaborating source in Seattle enrolled patients during active infection and followed them longitudinally through the course of disease. The collaborating institutions used their own protocols to collect whole blood in K2EDTA tubes. For TCRbeta analysis, collaborators shipped samples as frozen whole blood, isolated PBMCs, or DNA extracted from either of those sample types. TCRbeta CDR3 regions were amplified from genomic DNA by means of the immunoSEQ Assay, a bias-controlled multiplex PCR. The paper's processing steps were these. The number of nucleated cells in each sample was estimated from the amplification of reference gene primers within the assay. Sequence reads were collapsed and filtered to measure the absolute abundance of every unique TCRbeta CDR3 rearrangement. Productive Simpson clonality was computed per sample as the square root of Simpson's diversity index over productive rearrangements. TCRdb carries this immuneACCESS record with in-frame sequences only. Its versions omit some clonotypes, under half of them owing to an unresolved V gene in the studies checked, with the rest unexplained. V and J calls and clone size are copied from that table; D and trimming were computed from the DNA. Counted in this sample were 150,000 or so clones; 65% to 90% of them appeared once. About 12% of the sample is held by the ten biggest clonotypes.

General findings and caveats noted by the study authors: The amount of clinical and demographic metadata varied by source and participant and was provided uncurated.

Sequences SNHLY (CDR1) and FYNNEI (CDR2) are obtained from the germline V gene. There are 14 amino acids in the CDR3, from cysteine to phenylalanine inclusive. The retained sequence is limited to the CDR3, 42 bases, with the frame set at the first base. V is clipped by 4 bases and J by 5 bases, and the sequence between their germline boundaries is 13 bases long. The V gene is TRBV2 and the J gene is TRBJ2-3; a tentative D match to TRBD2 spans 6 bases. Sequenced input: peripheral blood. The origin of this receptor is a woman aged 55-70 years with COVID-19, enrolled during active disease. The CDR3 region has the sequence CASSAGTRGDTQYF. The nucleotide sequence reads as follows: TGTGCCAGCAGTGCCGGGACTCGGGGAGATACGCAGTATTTT.